Described below is a single T cell receptor beta chain sequence and its context. Its antigen remains unidentified. V shed 1 base and J shed 0 bases, with 7 bases lying between them. This CDR3 is 15 amino acids long. The germline gives CDR1 SGHDT, CDR2 YYEEEE. These data come from a study of T cells in localized non-small cell lung cancer. Profiling relied on immunoSEQ multiplex PCR, and the TCRdb table lists in-frame clones only, not all of them. In the table there are roughly 67,000 clones, approximately 85% of which are singletons. Study results and limitations: A raised T cell density in blood coincided with lengthier overall survival. A single tumor region was sequenced, leaving heterogeneity possible. Appearance in adjacent lung was seen for a median about 58 of the top 100 tumor clones. Uninvolved adjacent lung had higher T cell clonality than tumor and all other tissues.

This TCR derives from a female donor of 60 years or more with stage I lung adenocarcinoma. The chain links TRBV5-6 to TRBJ1-4, with D hard to call. Source: peripheral blood, taken before any cancer treatment. CDR3: CASSLLGATNEKLFF. The CDR3 DNA follows: TGTGCCAGCAGCTTGCTCGGTGCAACTAATGAAAAACTGTTTTTT.